The present T cell receptor beta chain was sequenced within a study of multiple sclerosis patients with progressive multifocal leukoencephalopathy. Notes on the study in general: In most PML patients, TRB repertoires appeared less diverse by entropy. Findings may reflect JC virus infection or just general immunocompromise.

Method: immunoSEQ multiplex PCR; TCRdb's copy keeps in-frame clones and lacks some. The sample yields 30,000 to 35,000 clones, roughly nine tenths seen once. The time point is: time of PML onset. For this clone: The antigen is unknown.

V dropped 3 bases and J dropped 15 bases, with 12 bases sitting between them. Germline lookup yields CDR1 MDHEN and CDR2 SYDVKM. The CDR3 has 11 residues. The sample here was PBMCs, taken from a patient treated with natalizumab. The TCR sequence derives from a human donor with progressive multifocal leukoencephalopathy. V is TRBV28 and J is TRBJ2-1, with a weak D call TRBD1 (5 bases). CDR3 coding DNA: TGTGCCAGCAGTTTGGGGCTCGAGGCGTTCTTC. Protein: CASSLGLEAFF.